This T cell receptor beta chain was captured by sequencing in a study of cytotoxic CD8 clonotypes in ibrutinib-treated CLL. Study-wide context: Recorded responses included around 24 partial and 2 complete; following median around 73 months, approximately 14 stayed remitted and roughly 12 progressed. General observations from the study: Public clonotypes occurred uncommonly; on treatment, they contracted or remained stable.

Clones were sequenced by immunoSEQ multiplex PCR, and TCRdb holds only the in-frame ones, with some missing. Of 76,000 or so clones in the sample, 70% to 90% are singletons; the top ten hold about 39%. This clone occurred once. Its specificity is unknown. CDR1 is SNHLY and CDR2 is FYNNEI in the germline V gene. V shed 3 bases and J shed 6 bases, with 15 bases lying between them. The CDR3 sequence is 14 residues long. The chain links TRBV2 to TRBJ2-7; D is perhaps TRBD1 (5 bases). The source of this sequence is a human donor with chronic lymphocytic leukemia. This specimen consisted of PBMCs, obtained after 24 months of ibrutinib treatment. For the CDR3, the DNA is TGTGCCAGCAGTGACTGGGCAGGAAGGGGCGAGCAGTACTTC. Its translation: CASSDWAGRGEQYF.